A single sample gave rise to the 21 T cell receptor beta chains below, sequenced in a study of control samples from healthy donors and cancer patients. Sequencing used immunoSEQ multiplex PCR; TCRdb keeps in-frame clones, though not all of them. This repertoire shows 150,000 to 200,000 clones, about 91% found once; its top ten account for around 2.2%. Specimen: blood. These receptors originate from a woman in her thirties or forties in good health.

The chain is built from TRBV13 and TRBJ1-2; possibly TRBD1 for D (5 bases). CDR1 is PRHDT and CDR2 is FYEKMQ in the germline V gene (reference sequence). This CDR3 comprises 13 residues. Trimming removed 8 bases from V and 8 bases from J, with 18 bases in between. As DNA, the CDR3 is TGTGCCAGCTCGGGTAGGGGAAGATGGGGCTACACCTTC. Translating gives CASSGRGRWGYTF.

The gene calls are TRBV11-2 and TRBJ2-1, with 9 bases matching TRBD1. The CDR3 spans 16 residues. V lost 1 base, J lost 3 bases, and 4 bases stayed unmatched. The germline V gene has CDR1 SGHAT and CDR2 FQNNGV. In nucleotides, the CDR3 is TGTGCCAGCAGCTTAGCCGGGACAGGGTTCTACAATGAGCAGTTCTTC. Translation gives CASSLAGTGFYNEQFF.

The chain recombines TRBV27 with TRBJ2-7; TRBD1 might be the D (6 bases). Trimming shortened V by 1 base and J by 0 bases, and 16 bases separated the two germline ends. Germline CDR1 and CDR2: MNHEY and SMNVEV (reference sequence). This CDR3 has 17 amino acids. The CDR3 DNA reads as TGTGCCAGCAGTTTATACCCCACAGGGCTGAGCTCCTACGAGCAGTACTTC. Its translation is CASSLYPTGLSSYEQYF.

This chain uses TRBV4-1 with TRBJ2-2; tentative D call: TRBD1 (6 bases). This CDR3 comprises 15 residues. Germline CDR1 MGHRA, CDR2 YSYEKL. V lost 2 bases, J lost 4 bases, and 11 bases lay in between. DNA of the CDR3: TGCGCCAGCAGCCAACAACAGGGAAGCACCGGGGAGCTGTTTTTT. Protein product: CASSQQQGSTGELFF.

In its sample, this clone was seen once. The chain employs TRBV19 and TRBJ1-5; D remains ambiguous. The CDR3 extends over 17 amino acids. V gave up 4 bases and J gave up 0 bases, with 16 bases separating them. CDR1 LNHDA and CDR2 SQIVND come from the germline V gene (reference sequence). CDR3 DNA sequence: TGTGCCAGTAGTACCTACGCCCTCACTCTTAGCAATCAGCCCCAGCATTTT. Protein sequence: CASSTYALTLSNQPQHF.

The J gene is TRBJ2-3, the V gene TRBV4-1; the D gene is possibly TRBD2 (5 bases). V gave up 1 base and J gave up 11 bases, with 16 bases separating them. The CDR3 spans 14 residues. The germline V gene encodes CDR1 MGHRA and CDR2 YSYEKL. The CDR3 DNA is TGCGCCAGCAGCCAAGGGACTCCGGGGTATCGGCAGTATTTT. Amino acid sequence: CASSQGTPGYRQYF.

The chain has TRBV2 and TRBJ1-4; D is unresolved. From germline, CDR1 is SNHLY and CDR2 FYNNEI. The CDR3 is 13 amino acids. V dropped 7 bases and J dropped 1 base, with 7 bases sitting between them. The DNA of the CDR3 is TGTGCCAGCAATCGGCAAACTAATGAAAAACTGTTTTTT. Encoded protein: CASNRQTNEKLFF.

The CDR3 region is CASSLQLAGSTDTQYF. DNA of the CDR3: TGTGCCAGCAGCTTACAACTAGCGGGGAGCACAGATACGCAGTATTTT. The rearrangement uses TRBV11-2 and TRBJ2-3; 10 bases match TRBD2. The junction had 2 bases not matched to a gene; V was cut back by 2 bases and J by 0 bases. Germline CDR1 SGHAT, CDR2 FQNNGV. This CDR3 has 16 amino acids. The entire variable domain, with the rest obtained from reference TRBV11-2 and TRBJ2-3, is as follows: EAGVAQSPRYKIIEKRQSVAFWCNPISGHATLYWYQQILGQGPKLLIQFQNNGVVDDSQLPKDRFSAERLKGVDSTLKIQPAKLEDSAVYLCASSLQLAGSTDTQYFGPGTRLTVL.

The V and J genes are TRBV7-2 and TRBJ2-1, with 12 positions matching TRBD2. Germline loops: CDR1 SGHTA, CDR2 FQGNSA. The trim removed 1 base at V and 9 bases at J, leaving 13 bases unmatched. The CDR3 is 18 amino acids. The CDR3 reads CASSLGSLAGGLSPEQFF. CDR3 nucleotide sequence: TGTGCCAGCAGCTTAGGGTCGCTAGCGGGGGGGCTAAGCCCTGAGCAGTTCTTC. Using reference TRBV7-2 and TRBJ2-1 for the parts outside the CDR3, the full variable domain is GAGVSQSPSNKVTEKGKDVELRCDPISGHTALYWYRQSLGQGLEFLIYFQGNSAPDKSGLPSDRFSAERTGGSVSTLTIQRTQQEDSAVYLCASSLGSLAGGLSPEQFFGPGTRLTVL.

CDR3 sequence: CASSDPARDMKGNTIYF. As DNA, the CDR3 is TGTGCCAGCAGCGACCCCGCCCGCGACATGAAGGGAAACACCATATATTTT. The chain uses TRBV9 and TRBJ1-3; D not certain. The CDR3 spans 17 residues. Per the germline V gene, CDR1 is SGDLS and CDR2 is YYNGEE. The germline V and J ends were trimmed by 3 bases and 4 bases, with 20 bases remaining between them.

The genes are TRBV5-4 and TRBJ2-7, with 7 bases fitting TRBD1. Trimming took 0 bases from V and 5 from J; bases not matched to a gene: 5. The CDR3 covers 14 residues. Per germline, CDR1 SGHNT and CDR2 YYREEE (reference sequence). The CDR3 nucleotides are TGTGCCAGCAGCTTGGTTGACAGGGTACACGAGCAGTACTTC. Translated: CASSLVDRVHEQYF.

The chain uses TRBV7-9 and TRBJ1-1; 7 bases map to TRBD1. Germline V CDR1 and CDR2: SEHNR, FQNEAQ (reference sequence). The CDR3 is made up of 12 amino acids. The V and J ends lost 1 base and 10 bases, in that order; junction bases with no gene match: 3. The CDR3 nucleotides read TGTGCCAGCAGCTTAGGGGGACAGAGAGCTTTCTTT. This codes for CASSLGGQRAFF.

The CDR3 DNA reads as TGTGCCAGCTCACCAGGGACAGCAGGAAACACCATATATTTT. Its protein is CASSPGTAGNTIYF. The rearrangement uses TRBV18 and TRBJ1-3, with 7 bases matching TRBD1. V lost 2 bases and J lost 4; bases outside the gene matches: 2. CDR1 is KGHSH and CDR2 is LQKENI in the germline V gene. CDR3 length equals 14 residues.

About this clone: Other nucleotide sequences from this sample produce the same CDR3. This chain joins TRBV3-1 (or the pseudogene TRBV3-2) and TRBJ1-5; no reliable D call. Germline CDR1 LGHDT, CDR2 YNNKEL (reference sequence). V lost 1 base, J lost 1 base, and 2 bases lay in between. This CDR3 has 13 residues. CDR3 sequence (DNA): TGTGCCAGCAGCCAAGGCAGCAATCAGCCCCAGCATTTT. Protein sequence: CASSQGSNQPQHF.

This chain links TRBV4-1 with TRBJ1-6; a weak D match, TRBD1 (5 bases). Trimming left V 1 base short and J 0 bases short, with 22 bases between. The CDR3 consists of 21 residues. The V gene's germline CDR1 is MGHRA and CDR2 YSYEKL. The CDR3 reads CASSQAPMGVYVSSYNSPLHF. The CDR3 DNA reads as TGCGCCAGCAGCCAAGCCCCGATGGGGGTCTATGTGAGCTCCTATAATTCACCCCTCCACTTT.

Of note for this clone: The sample has other DNA sequences that encode this CDR3 too. The V and J genes are TRBV4-1 and TRBJ1-1, with D perhaps matching TRBD1 (5 bases). This CDR3 is 13 amino acids long. Germline V CDR1 and CDR2: MGHRA, YSYEKL. V was pared by 3 bases and J by 1 base, with 6 bases between. The CDR3 is CASSQGTNTEAFF. Written as DNA, the CDR3 is TGCGCCAGCAGCCAGGGGACGAACACTGAAGCTTTCTTT.

The chain joins TRBV10-3 to TRBJ2-3; D unresolved. Trimming stripped 6 bases from V and 6 bases from J, with 10 bases between. The CDR3 has 12 amino acids. From germline, CDR1 is ENHRY and CDR2 SYGVKD. The CDR3 sequence is CAISGLGDTQYF. The CDR3 region has the DNA TGTGCCATCAGCGGGCTTGGTGATACGCAGTATTTT.

In regard to this clone: The same CDR3 can be traced to other DNA sequences in this sample. This rearrangement joins TRBV18 to TRBJ2-7, with unresolved D. The CDR3 runs to 13 residues. Trimming cost V 0 bases and J 1 base, with 4 bases left between them. CDR1 and CDR2 (germline): KGHSH, LQKENI. CDR3 in amino acids: CASSPPGSYEQYF. Here the CDR3 DNA reads TGTGCCAGCTCACCACCCGGTTCCTACGAGCAGTACTTC.

For the CDR3, the DNA is TGTGCCAGCAGCAGGGGCGGATTTGACACTGAAGCTTTCTTT. Protein sequence: CASSRGGFDTEAFF. The genes are TRBV25-1 and TRBJ1-1; maybe TRBD1 (6 bases). The CDR3 sequence is 14 residues long. V lost 6 bases and J lost 3, with 14 bases in between. The germline CDR1 and CDR2 sequences are MGHDK and SYGVNS.

CDR3 bases: TGTGCCAGCACCCAGGGGGCAATCACTGAAGCTTTCTTT. Translation: CASTQGAITEAFF. The chain carries TRBV12-3 or TRBV12-4 and TRBJ1-1; TRBD1 matches 8 bases. The CDR3 has 13 amino acids. Trimming cost V 7 bases and J 4 bases; bases outside gene matches: 5.

The genes are TRBV10-3 and TRBJ2-7; D is unresolved. Per the germline V gene, CDR1 is ENHRY and CDR2 is SYGVKD. The CDR3 runs to 13 residues. V lost 4 bases and J lost 2, with 9 bases in between. The CDR3 reads CAISGNTAYEQYF. DNA of the CDR3: TGTGCCATCAGTGGGAACACCGCCTACGAGCAGTACTTC.